Given below is one T cell receptor beta chain in context. Its antigen is unknown. The sample originates from a study of T cell repertoires in cytomegalovirus infection. Study observations and caveats: CMV-specific HLA-C-restricted TCR beta clonotypes dominated the ex vivo response.

The length of the CDR3 is 13 residues. Deletions cut 1 base from V and 1 base from J, with 5 bases between. Germline CDR1 and CDR2: DFQATT and SNEGSKA (reference sequence). TCRdb used MiXCR to reprocess the reads, holding one entry per CDR3 protein. Among 200,000 to 300,000 distinct CDR3 sequences listed, roughly 10% were seen once. The chain employs TRBV20-1 and TRBJ1-5, with unresolved D. The source material was PBMCs. The clonotype comes from a human donor in good health (CMV status not recorded). Some clones in this sample may be carry-over from other donors' samples. CDR3 DNA: TGCAGTGCTAGAGGCCGGAGCAATCAGCCCCAGCATTTT. Its protein product is CSARGRSNQPQHF.